This TCR beta chain was identified during a study of vaccination effects on CD4 cells after COVID-19. The germline gives CDR1 SGHDT, CDR2 YYEEEE. The CDR3 consists of 19 residues. The V and J ends lost 3 bases and 1 base, in that order; junction bases with no gene match: 12. Sequencing followed a ViraFEST assay step that expanded antigen-specific CD4+ T cells with viral peptide pools. Subsequent to a culture period of 10 days, CD4+ T cells were isolated. Two doses of BNT162b2 or mRNA-1273 vaccine were administered to participants. IL-2 medium was substituted for half the medium on days 3 and 7. In regard to this clone: Its specificity is not known.

The table came from immunoSEQ multiplex PCR; TCRdb's copy has only in-frame clones and leaves some out. The profile shows more than 13,000 clones, 75% of them singletons. This TCR derives from a human donor who received a COVID-19 vaccine. The specimen comprised CD4+ T cells from PBMCs cultured with HCoV-NL63 spike peptides, sampled after COVID-19 vaccination. V usage is TRBV5-6 and J usage is TRBJ2-1; 11 nucleotides align to TRBD2. Here the CDR3 reads CASSSSLYRLAGSYNEQFF. The DNA of the CDR3 is TGTGCCAGCAGCTCCTCACTATACAGACTAGCGGGATCCTACAATGAGCAGTTCTTC. Together with reference TRBV5-6 and TRBJ2-1, the CDR3 gives the full variable domain: DAGVTQSPTHLIKTRGQQVTLRCSPKSGHDTVSWYQQALGQGPQFIFQYYEEEERQRGNFPDRFSGHQFPNYSSELNVNALLLGDSALYLCASSSSLYRLAGSYNEQFFGPGTRLTVL.